The clone carrying this TCR beta chain was detected only a few times. The antigen is undetermined. Treatment noted: roughly 11-day PBMC culture with coronavirus spike peptide pools or control peptides (ViraFEST assay). The source of the sample is a study of vaccination and CD4 T cells after COVID-19. An Oncomine TCR Beta short-read assay was used to sequence the DNA from cultured CD4+ T cells. TCRdb re-called the PCR reads through MiXCR, storing one row per CDR3 protein. The profile shows more than 12,000 distinct CDR3 sequences, over 60% of them singletons. This TCR was recovered from a human donor who had recovered from COVID-19. Sequencing was done on a sample of CD4+ T cells from blood, cultured in vitro.

In DNA, the CDR3 is TGCAGTGCTAGAATATTGGAGAGCAATCAGCCCCAGCATTTT. Translating gives CSARILESNQPQHF. The rearrangement links TRBV20-1 to TRBJ1-5, with D uncertain. This CDR3 region has 14 residues. Trimming removed 2 bases at V and 1 base at J, with 9 bases between. Germline CDR1 reads DFQATT; CDR2 reads SNEGSKA (reference sequence).